The next 22 T cell receptor beta chains were all read from a single sample in a study of regulatory T cells in long-lasting Graves disease. Investigators prepared the TCR beta libraries by applying iRepertoire HTBI primers and Arm-PCR of CDR3 regions. MiXCR, run by TCRdb on the multiplex PCR reads, gives a single entry per CDR3 protein. The sample shows 420,000 or so distinct CDR3 sequences, about 17% of them seen only once. Time point given: newly diagnosed GD, antithyroid drugs for less than 3 months. PBMC RNA was the source of the TCR library. The sample also formed part of further work on T cells in Graves' hyperthyroidism and ophthalmopathy.

The source was peripheral blood mononuclear cells (PBMCs), collected at new diagnosis, from a patient treated with antithyroid drugs. The receptors were sampled from a woman aged 18-29 years with Graves disease.

The rearrangement uses TRBV20-1 and TRBJ2-7; 9 nucleotides match TRBD2. Per germline, CDR1 DFQATT and CDR2 SNEGSKA (reference sequence). This CDR3 has 13 amino acids. Trimming at V came to 5 bases and at J to 3 bases, leaving 5 bases not matched to a gene. Here the CDR3 DNA reads TGCAGTGCTTCCGGGACTAGCATCTACGAGCAGTACTTC. Protein: CSASGTSIYEQYF.

This clonotype was seen repeatedly, ten times or more. The CDR3 spells CASSGRQANQPQHF. The CDR3 DNA is TGTGCCAGCAGTGGAAGACAGGCCAATCAGCCCCAGCATTTT. The V and J genes are TRBV6-1 and TRBJ1-5, with TRBD1 as a possible D gene (6 bases). CDR1 and CDR2 from the germline V gene are MNHNS and SASEGT. The CDR3 is 14 amino acids. V was shortened by 4 bases and J by 3 bases, with 10 bases between the two germline ends.

The sample holds many counts of this clonotype. The chain employs TRBV2 and TRBJ1-2; D not resolved. The germline V gene has CDR1 SNHLY and CDR2 FYNNEI. The CDR3 length is 12 residues. V was cut by 7 bases and J by 3 bases, with 9 bases left in between. In DNA, the CDR3 is TGTGCCAGCATGAGGACTGACTATGGCTACACCTTC. Translation: CASMRTDYGYTF.

The chain carries TRBV24-1 and TRBJ2-7; 8 positions match TRBD1. The CDR3 spans 15 residues. J was trimmed by 3 bases and V by 4 bases; bases with no gene match: 7. The V gene's germline CDR1 is KGHDR and CDR2 SFDVKD. CDR3 residues: CATSDRAGGFYEQYF. The CDR3 nucleotides are TGTGCCACCAGTGACCGCGCAGGGGGCTTCTACGAGCAGTACTTC.

This clonotype has just a few counts. The rearrangement uses TRBV4-1 and TRBJ2-7; possible D gene TRBD2, 5 bases. V shed 1 base and J shed 9 bases, with 19 bases lying between them. The CDR3 is 15 residues long. CDR1 and CDR2 (germline): MGHRA, YSYEKL. CDR3 amino acids: CASSQVVTGSGWQYF. CDR3 DNA: TGCGCCAGCAGCCAAGTAGTCACGGGTTCGGGGTGGCAGTACTTC.

This clonotype was observed a handful of times. The chain is built from TRBV5-1 and TRBJ2-7; D is ambiguous. The CDR3 is 12 residues long. V was trimmed by 4 bases and J by 4 bases, leaving 9 bases between them. The germline CDR1 and CDR2 sequences are SGHRS and YFSETQ. In DNA, the CDR3 is TGCGCCAGCAGCCCCGACTTGTACGAGCAGTACTTC. Its protein is CASSPDLYEQYF.

This clonotype was counted between two and nine times. The rearrangement uses TRBV10-3 and TRBJ1-1; D unresolved. The CDR3 sequence is 13 residues long. Germline lookup yields CDR1 ENHRY and CDR2 SYGVKD. V was pared by 6 bases and J by 1 base, with 9 bases between. The CDR3 DNA reads as TGTGCCATCAGGATCCAGGAGAACACTGAAGCTTTCTTT. Its protein is CAIRIQENTEAFF.

The chain employs TRBV9 and TRBJ2-1; 7 positions match TRBD2. From germline, CDR1 is SGDLS and CDR2 YYNGEE. This CDR3 is built from 15 residues. Unmatched junction bases numbered 11, after V lost 4 bases and J lost 7 bases. The CDR3 DNA sequence: TGTGCCAGCAGCCCCCGTGTTTCTAGCGGAAATGAGCAGTTCTTC. Translated, it gives CASSPRVSSGNEQFF.

This clonotype was detected many times. The chain links TRBV3-1 to TRBJ2-1; D ambiguous. From germline, CDR1 is LGHDT and CDR2 YNNKEL (reference sequence). The CDR3 extends over 14 amino acids. V shed 1 base and J shed 5 bases, with 9 bases lying between them. CDR3 DNA: TGTGCCAGCAGCCAAGTCTTACAGAACAATGAGCAGTTCTTC. This gives the protein CASSQVLQNNEQFF.

This clonotype was picked up many times. The J gene is TRBJ1-2, the V gene TRBV3-1; 7 bases agree with TRBD1. The ends lost 3 bases at V and 5 bases at J; junction bases unmatched: 9. Germline values: CDR1 LGHDT, CDR2 YNNKEL (reference sequence). The CDR3 loop spans 15 amino acids. As DNA, the CDR3 is TGTGCCAGCAGCCAGACAGGGTCGGGGGAATATGGCTACACCTTC. This gives the protein CASSQTGSGEYGYTF.

Regarding this clonotype: This may be a read error: a much more frequent sequence differs by one nucleotide. V and J are TRBV30 and TRBJ2-7; D remains unclear. Germline V gene data show CDR1 as GTSNPN and CDR2 as SVGIG (reference sequence). The CDR3 contains 12 residues. This CDR3 is CAWSVLTYEQHF. As DNA, the CDR3 is TGTGCCTGGAGTGTACTTACCTACGAGCAGCACTTC. The full variable domain, rest sourced from reference TRBV30 and TRBJ2-7, is SQTIHQWPATLVQPVGSPLSLECTVEGTSNPNLYWYRQAAGRGLQLLFYSVGIGQISSEVPQNLSASRPQDRQFILSSKKLLLSDSGFYLCAWSVLTYEQHFGPGTRLTVT.

This clonotype was observed at least ten times. The chain recombines TRBV5-8 with TRBJ1-1, with D tentatively TRBD1 (6 bases). The CDR3 sequence is 16 residues long. Trimming took off 0 bases at V and 0 bases at J, with 12 bases between the two ends. The germline CDR1 and CDR2 sequences are SGHTS and YDEGEE. CDR3 sequence (DNA): TGTGCCAGCAGCTTGGAGGGGGTCTCCATGAACACTGAAGCTTTCTTT. This sequence encodes CASSLEGVSMNTEAFF.

This clonotype came up a few times. This chain joins TRBV6-2 or TRBV6-3 and TRBJ2-5; weak D call: TRBD2 (6 bases). The CDR3 covers 14 residues. Trimming pared 6 bases from V and 5 bases from J, leaving 16 bases between. CDR1 and CDR2 from the germline V gene are MNHEY and SVGEGT. The CDR3, as DNA: TGTGCCAGCAGCAGACAAGCAGGGAGGGAGACCCAGTACTTC. This codes for CASSRQAGRETQYF.

V is TRBV9 and J is TRBJ2-5; maybe TRBD2 (6 bases). The germline gives CDR1 SGDLS, CDR2 YYNGEE. Trimming shortened V by 0 bases and J by 1 base, and 10 bases separated the two germline ends. The length of the CDR3 is 15 residues. The CDR3 sequence: CASSVAGGVQETQYF. DNA for the CDR3: TGTGCCAGCAGCGTAGCCGGAGGGGTCCAAGAGACCCAGTACTTC.

This clonotype showed up many times. This sequence joins TRBV6-1 and TRBJ1-5; TRBD1 matches at 7 bases. V was pared by 6 bases and J by 2 bases, with 10 bases of the junction left unmatched. The CDR3 is made up of 16 amino acids. Germline assignment: CDR1 MNHNS and CDR2 SASEGT. The CDR3, as DNA: TGTGCCAGCAGACCTCGGACAGGTGGCGGCAATCAGCCCCAGCATTTT. Its protein is CASRPRTGGGNQPQHF.

This clonotype appeared a few times. The rearrangement uses TRBV6-6 and TRBJ2-7, with 9 bases that match TRBD2. The CDR3 has 19 residues. J was trimmed by 4 bases and V by 0 bases; bases with no gene match: 16. The V gene's germline CDR1 is MNHNY and CDR2 SVGAGI (reference sequence). DNA of the CDR3: TGTGCCAGCAGTTACTCGACCCCAATCGAAGCGGGAGGCCAGTACGAGCAGTACTTC. Translating gives CASSYSTPIEAGGQYEQYF.

On this clonotype itself: The junction does not match germline at one end; this may be a read error. This CDR3 reads CAARRAAKYGYTF. In nucleotides, the CDR3 is TGTGCCGCCCGGAGGGCTGCTAAGTATGGCTACACCTTC. The chain is built from TRBV7-2 and TRBJ1-2; D call uncertain. The CDR3 runs to 13 residues. Germline V CDR1 and CDR2: SGHTA, FQGNSA.

This clonotype was recorded at least ten times. The J gene is TRBJ1-2, the V gene TRBV28; D not certain. The length of the CDR3 is 11 residues. CDR1 and CDR2 (germline): MDHEN, SYDVKM. The ends were cut back, 3 bases at V and 7 bases at J, with 6 bases in the middle. CDR3 nucleotides: TGTGCCAGCAGTTTTGCCAGTGGCTACACCTTC. Residues: CASSFASGYTF.

This chain links TRBV25-1 with TRBJ2-3, with 11 bases identical to TRBD2. V was clipped by 3 bases and J by 6 bases; unmatched bases: 11. Germline V gene lookup returns CDR1 MGHDK and CDR2 SYGVNS. The CDR3 spans 17 residues. CDR3 in DNA: TGTGCCAGCAGTGAGTACGCACTAGCGGGAGTGGCGGATACGCAGTATTTT. Its protein is CASSEYALAGVADTQYF.

This clonotype was detected many times. V is TRBV28 and J is TRBJ2-2; TRBD2 agrees at 10 bases. Germline V gene lookup returns CDR1 MDHEN and CDR2 SYDVKM. Unmatched junction bases numbered 10, after V lost 3 bases and J lost 6 bases. The CDR3 is 17 amino acids. The CDR3 DNA reads as TGTGCCAGCAGTTTCGGGCTAGCGGGAGTTGGTCCCGGGGAGCTGTTTTTT. This codes for CASSFGLAGVGPGELFF.

In this sample, this clonotype turned up many times. The chain carries TRBV7-2 and TRBJ1-6; D is perhaps TRBD1 (5 bases). The V and J ends lost 3 bases and 7 bases respectively, with 13 bases between them. Germline loops: CDR1 SGHTA, CDR2 FQGNSA. CDR3 length: 15 residues. For the CDR3, the DNA is TGTGCCAGCAGCTTTAGGCCGGCAGGGAATTCACCCCTCCACTTT. It translates to CASSFRPAGNSPLHF.

This clonotype was observed a handful of times. The chain carries TRBV4-1 and TRBJ1-2; D possibly corresponds to TRBD1 (5 bases). The CDR3 spans 14 residues. From germline, CDR1 is MGHRA and CDR2 YSYEKL. The V end lost 0 bases, the J end lost 4 bases, and 9 bases lay between the germline ends. The CDR3 reads CASSQDREVYGYTF. DNA for the CDR3: TGCGCCAGCAGCCAAGACAGGGAAGTCTATGGCTACACCTTC.